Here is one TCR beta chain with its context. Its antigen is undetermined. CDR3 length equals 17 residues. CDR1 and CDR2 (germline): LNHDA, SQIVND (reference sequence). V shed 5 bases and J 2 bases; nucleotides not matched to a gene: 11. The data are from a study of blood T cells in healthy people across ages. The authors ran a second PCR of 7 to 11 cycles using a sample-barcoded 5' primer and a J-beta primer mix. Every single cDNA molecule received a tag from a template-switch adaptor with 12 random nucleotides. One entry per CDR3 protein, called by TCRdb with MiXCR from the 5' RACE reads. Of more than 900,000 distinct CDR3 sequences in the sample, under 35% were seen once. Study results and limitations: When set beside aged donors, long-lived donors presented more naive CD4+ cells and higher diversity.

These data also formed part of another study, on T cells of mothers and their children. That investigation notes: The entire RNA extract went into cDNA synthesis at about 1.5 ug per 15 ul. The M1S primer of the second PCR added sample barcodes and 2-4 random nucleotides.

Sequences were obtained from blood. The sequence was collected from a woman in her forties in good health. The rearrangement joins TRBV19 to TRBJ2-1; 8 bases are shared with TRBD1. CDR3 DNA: TGTGCCAGTAGTTTCGACAGGTCCAGGGGGCCCTACAATGAGCAGTTCTTC. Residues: CASSFDRSRGPYNEQFF.